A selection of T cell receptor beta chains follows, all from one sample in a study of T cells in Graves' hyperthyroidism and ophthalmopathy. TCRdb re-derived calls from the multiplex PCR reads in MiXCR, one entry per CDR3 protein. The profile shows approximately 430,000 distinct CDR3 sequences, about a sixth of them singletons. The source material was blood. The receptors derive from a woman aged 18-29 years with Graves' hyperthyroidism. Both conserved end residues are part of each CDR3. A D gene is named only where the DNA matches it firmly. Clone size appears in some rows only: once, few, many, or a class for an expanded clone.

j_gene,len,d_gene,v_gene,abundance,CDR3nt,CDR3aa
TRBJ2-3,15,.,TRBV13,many,TGTGCCAGCAGCTCCCGGGAGTTGGGCACAGATACGCAGTATTTT,CASSSRELGTDTQYF
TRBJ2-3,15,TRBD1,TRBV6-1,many,TGTGCCAGCAGGACCGGGACAGGGTATCCAGATACGCAGTATTTT,CASRTGTGYPDTQYF
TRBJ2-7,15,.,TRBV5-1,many,TGCGCCAGTAGGAGAGCGGCGGGGTTAGATGGCGAGCAGTACTTC,CASRRAAGLDGEQYF
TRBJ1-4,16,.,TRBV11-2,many,TGTGCCAGCAGCCGTGACAGCCTCGGGGTCTATGAAAAACTGTTTTTT,CASSRDSLGVYEKLFF
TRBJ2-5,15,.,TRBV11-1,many,TGTGCCAGCAGCTTAGCGGGCCCACCCCAAGTGACCCAGTACTTC,CASSLAGPPQVTQYF
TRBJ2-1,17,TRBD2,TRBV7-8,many,TGTGCCAGCAGCTTACCTCGCGGACTAGCGGGAGACAATGAGCAGTTCTTC,CASSLPRGLAGDNEQFF
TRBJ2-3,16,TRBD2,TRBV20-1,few,TGCAGTGCTAGAGTCGGGGGGGGGACGGACACAGATACGCAGTATTTT,CSARVGGGTDTDTQYF
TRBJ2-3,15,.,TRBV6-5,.,TGTGCCAGCAGTCCCTCGGACGAGCTCACAGATACGCAGTATTTT,CASSPSDELTDTQYF
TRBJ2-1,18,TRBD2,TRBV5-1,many,TGCGCCAGCAGCTTTGGTCTAGCGGGAGCGATCTCCTACAATGAGCAGTTCTTC,CASSFGLAGAISYNEQFF
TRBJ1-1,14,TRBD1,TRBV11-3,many,TGTGCCAGCATGCCCGGGACAGGGAGCACTGAAGCTTTCTTT,CASMPGTGSTEAFF
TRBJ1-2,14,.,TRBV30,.,TGTGCCTGGATCCAAAGGAAGGGGGGGTCTGGCTACACCTTC,CAWIQRKGGSGYTF
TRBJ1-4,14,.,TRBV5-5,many,TGTGCCAGCAGCTTGGGGTCGATTAATGAAAAACTGTTTTTT,CASSLGSINEKLFF
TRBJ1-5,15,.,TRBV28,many,TGTGCCAGCAGTTTAACACTGGTTAGGAATCAGCCCCAGCATTTT,CASSLTLVRNQPQHF
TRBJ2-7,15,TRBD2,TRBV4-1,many,TGCGCCAGCAGCCAACTAGCGGGAGCCCTCTACGAGCAGTACTTC,CASSQLAGALYEQYF
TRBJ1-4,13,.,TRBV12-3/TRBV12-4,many,TGTGCCAGCAGTTTCAGTACGGATGAAAAACTGTTTTTT,CASSFSTDEKLFF
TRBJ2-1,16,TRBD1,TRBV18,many,TGTGCCAGCTCCCGTATTGTGGACAGGGGGCTGCAGGAGCAGTTCTTC,CASSRIVDRGLQEQFF
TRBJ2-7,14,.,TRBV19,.,TGTGCCAGTAGTATTCGGCCAGGAGCCTACGAGCAGTACTTC,CASSIRPGAYEQYF
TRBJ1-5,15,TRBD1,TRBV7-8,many,TGTGCCAGCAGCTTAGGGGGACAGGGTACTCAGCCCCAGCATTTT,CASSLGGQGTQPQHF
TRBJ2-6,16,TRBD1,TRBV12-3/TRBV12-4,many,TGTGCCAGCAGTCCGACGGACAGGGCTGGGGCCAACGTCCTGACTTTC,CASSPTDRAGANVLTF
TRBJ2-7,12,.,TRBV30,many,TGTGCCTGGAGTGTCAACTGGGTCGAGCAGTACTTC,CAWSVNWVEQYF
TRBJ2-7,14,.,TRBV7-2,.,TGTGCCAGCAGCAATGCGGGGGCTGGGAACGAGCAGTACTTC,CASSNAGAGNEQYF
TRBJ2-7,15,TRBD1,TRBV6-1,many,TGTGCCAGCAGTGCCCAGGGGGCGCTGCCCTACGAGCAGTACTTC,CASSAQGALPYEQYF
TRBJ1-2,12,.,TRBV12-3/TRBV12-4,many,TGTGCCAGCACCCGGGGGTCGGATGGCTACACCTTC,CASTRGSDGYTF
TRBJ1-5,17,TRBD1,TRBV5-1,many,TGCGCCAGCAGCGTCACCGGGACAGAAGTGAATGATCAGCCCCAGCATTTT,CASSVTGTEVNDQPQHF
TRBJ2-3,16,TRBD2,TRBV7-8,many,TGTGCCAGCAGCTCCTTAGCGGGGGCCCTCACAGATACGCAGTATTTT,CASSSLAGALTDTQYF
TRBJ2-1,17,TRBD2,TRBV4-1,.,TGCGCCAGCAGCCGGTTGGCGGGAGGGTCTAATTACAATGAGCAGTTCTTC,CASSRLAGGSNYNEQFF
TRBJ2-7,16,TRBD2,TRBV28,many,TGTGCCAGCAGTGCCACCAGCGGGGGGCCCTCCTACGAGCAGTACTTC,CASSATSGGPSYEQYF
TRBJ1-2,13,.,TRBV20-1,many,TGCAGTGCTAGAGATCTTGGAAGGGCCGGCTACACCTTC,CSARDLGRAGYTF
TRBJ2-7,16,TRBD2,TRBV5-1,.,TGCGCCAGCAGCTCCCGTCGATCTAGCGGGGGAGACGAGCAGTACTTC,CASSSRRSSGGDEQYF
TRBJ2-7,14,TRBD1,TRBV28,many,TGTGCCAGCAAGCCGGGACAGATGACCTACGAGCAGTACTTC,CASKPGQMTYEQYF
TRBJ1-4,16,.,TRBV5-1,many,TGCGCCAGCAGCTTTTCGGGGCTAGGGACTAATGAAAAACTGTTTTTT,CASSFSGLGTNEKLFF